These 27 T cell receptor beta chains came from one sample sequenced in a study of blood T cell repertoires in COVID-19. Assay: immunoSEQ multiplex PCR; the TCRdb copy retains only in-frame clones and omits some. This table holds roughly 260,000 clones, roughly nine tenths found once. Sequencing was carried out using PBMCs or T cells enriched from blood (not recorded which). These receptors all stem from a woman younger than 45 with acute COVID-19.

V and J are TRBV28 and TRBJ1-5; possibly TRBD1 for D (5 bases). The germline V and J ends were trimmed by 3 bases and 5 bases, with 14 bases remaining between them. The CDR3 loop spans 15 amino acids. CDR1 and CDR2 (germline): MDHEN, SYDVKM. CDR3 nucleotide sequence: TGTGCCAGCAGTTTGCCTACAGGAGACCATCAGCCCCAGCATTTT. This sequence encodes CASSLPTGDHQPQHF.

This clone was seen a few times. This chain connects TRBV10-3 to TRBJ1-2; no firm D call. In germline, CDR1 is ENHRY, CDR2 SYGVKD. Trimming cost V 3 bases and J 4 bases, with 9 bases left between them. CDR3 size: 13 residues. The DNA of the CDR3 is TGTGCCATCAGTGAAAGGACTTCCTATGGCTACACCTTC. This codes for CAISERTSYGYTF.

The chain links TRBV18 to TRBJ1-1, with a tentative D call TRBD1 (5 bases). Germline CDR1 KGHSH, CDR2 LQKENI. This CDR3 has 15 amino acids. V lost 0 bases, J lost 1 base, and 9 bases lay in between. CDR3 amino acids: CASSPPAGQNTEAFF. CDR3 DNA sequence: TGTGCCAGCTCACCACCGGCAGGGCAGAACACTGAAGCTTTCTTT.

This clone appeared many times. V is TRBV6-4 and J is TRBJ2-3; 10 nucleotides line up with TRBD2. Germline V CDR1 and CDR2: MRHNA, SNTAGT. The V segment lost 5 bases and the J segment 1 base; nucleotides outside the gene matches: 3. The CDR3 has 15 amino acids. In DNA form, the CDR3 reads TGTGCCAGCAGTCAAACTAGCGGGGGCACAGATACGCAGTATTTT. Amino acid sequence: CASSQTSGGTDTQYF.

The chain combines TRBV13 with TRBJ2-7; a weak D match, TRBD1 (6 bases). CDR1 and CDR2 from the germline V gene are PRHDT and FYEKMQ (reference sequence). The CDR3 runs 15 residues. With 5 bases removed from V and 2 bases from J, the gap between germline ends came to 16 bases. The CDR3 loop reads CASSGGRDGTYEQYF. For the CDR3, the DNA is TGTGCCAGCAGCGGGGGCCGGGACGGAACCTACGAGCAGTACTTC. The variable domain in full, with the rest retrieved from reference TRBV13 and TRBJ2-7, is AAGVIQSPRHLIKEKRETATLKCYPIPRHDTVYWYQQGPGQDPQFLISFYEKMQSDKGSIPDRFSAQQFSDYHSELNMSSLELGDSALYFCASSGGRDGTYEQYFGPGTRLTVT.

The chain couples TRBV6-1 to TRBJ1-6; tentative D call: TRBD1 (5 bases). The V gene's germline CDR1 is MNHNS and CDR2 SASEGT. The length of the CDR3 is 14 residues. Trimming pared 3 bases from V and 6 bases from J, leaving 9 bases between. The CDR3 DNA is TGTGCCAGCAGTGACACAGGTCGTAATTCACCCCTCCACTTT. It translates to CASSDTGRNSPLHF.

The chain is built from TRBV7-9 and TRBJ2-5; possible D gene TRBD2, 6 bases. Trimming removed 1 base at V and 7 bases at J, with 10 bases between. This CDR3 contains 13 residues. CDR1 SEHNR and CDR2 FQNEAQ come from the germline V gene (reference sequence). CDR3 DNA: TGTGCCAGCAGCTTAGTAGCGGTTGGGACCCAGTACTTC. This encodes CASSLVAVGTQYF.

This clone was detected a few times. V and J are TRBV28 and TRBJ1-2; 8 positions agree with TRBD1. J gave up 6 bases and V 1 base, and 10 bases lay outside the gene matches. There are 16 residues in the CDR3. From germline, CDR1 is MDHEN and CDR2 SYDVKM. CDR3 loop: CASSLYQGQGYDGYTF. The CDR3 DNA reads as TGTGCCAGCAGTTTATATCAAGGACAGGGTTACGATGGCTACACCTTC.

This chain connects TRBV5-6 to TRBJ2-4; 7 bases map to TRBD1. Per germline, CDR1 SGHDT and CDR2 YYEEEE. V lost 3 bases and J lost 9; bases outside the gene matches: 12. CDR3 length: 15 residues. The CDR3 is CASSSKQGRLPIQYF. The CDR3 DNA sequence: TGTGCCAGCAGCTCTAAACAGGGGCGACTTCCCATTCAGTACTTC.

The V and J genes are TRBV14 and TRBJ1-2; D may be TRBD1 (5 bases). In germline, CDR1 is SGHDN, CDR2 FVKESK. The V gene lost 4 bases and the J gene lost 5 bases, with 8 bases spanning the gap. This CDR3 contains 12 residues. CDR3 sequence reads: CASSPGAYGYTF. CDR3 DNA sequence: TGTGCCAGCAGCCCTGGGGCGTATGGCTACACCTTC.

The CDR3 coding sequence is TGTGCCAGCTCCACGGACAGCCCAATTGACTACGAGCAGTACTTC. This sequence encodes CASSTDSPIDYEQYF. This chain connects TRBV28 to TRBJ2-7, with TRBD1 as a possible D gene (6 bases). Trimming cost V 8 bases and J 3 bases, with 20 bases left between them. From germline, CDR1 is MDHEN and CDR2 SYDVKM. CDR3 length: 15 residues.

The V call is TRBV7-2, the J call TRBJ2-3; D unclear. Trimming removed 6 bases from V and 0 bases from J, with 13 bases in between. The CDR3 consists of 15 residues. Germline V gives CDR1 SGHTA, CDR2 FQGNSA. The DNA of the CDR3 is TGTGCCAGCAGAAGCCCTAGTGCTAGCACAGATACGCAGTATTTT. It codes for CASRSPSASTDTQYF.

The genes are TRBV19 and TRBJ2-7, with 7 positions matching TRBD1. J lost 2 bases, V lost 5 bases, and 9 bases had no gene match. The CDR3 has 15 residues. Germline V gene sequence: CDR1 LNHDA, CDR2 SQIVND (reference sequence). This chain's CDR3 is CASSLPGGSAYEQYF. The CDR3 DNA follows: TGTGCCAGTAGTCTCCCAGGGGGATCAGCCTACGAGCAGTACTTC.

The V gene is TRBV15, the J gene TRBJ2-1; D remains unclear. The CDR3 totals 14 residues. The germline gives CDR1 LNHNV, CDR2 YYDKDF (reference sequence). V was clipped by 6 bases and J by 9 bases, with 18 bases between them. The chain's CDR3 is CATSSLDGLSEQFF. The CDR3 DNA sequence: TGTGCCACCAGTAGTCTAGACGGGTTGAGTGAGCAGTTCTTC.

The chain combines TRBV6-5 with TRBJ2-7, with TRBD2 identical over 8 bases. V shed 5 bases, J shed 4 bases, and the junction held 10 bases outside the gene matches. The CDR3 loop spans 15 amino acids. Per germline, CDR1 MNHEY and CDR2 SVGAGI. The DNA for the CDR3 is TGTGCCAGCAGTATCTTGGGGACTAGATCATACGAGCAGTACTTC. Protein sequence: CASSILGTRSYEQYF.

The V and J genes are TRBV5-1 and TRBJ1-2; 10 nucleotides match TRBD1. This CDR3 has 15 amino acids. The germline V gene encodes CDR1 SGHRS and CDR2 YFSETQ. V lost 4 bases to trimming and J lost 1 base; unmatched junction nucleotides: 4. In DNA, the CDR3 is TGCGCCAGCAGCCGGACAGGGGGGGTTAACTATGGCTACACCTTC. It translates to CASSRTGGVNYGYTF.

The chain is built from TRBV3-1 (or the pseudogene TRBV3-2) and TRBJ1-2, with TRBD1 as a possible D gene (5 bases). This CDR3 is built from 12 residues. The V and J ends lost 4 bases and 6 bases respectively, with 9 bases between them. Germline V lookup: CDR1 LGHDT, CDR2 YNNKEL (reference sequence). The CDR3 loop reads CASSPRGDGYTF. The CDR3 region has the DNA TGTGCCAGCAGCCCCCGGGGGGATGGCTACACCTTC.

The J gene is TRBJ2-7, the V gene TRBV7-8; 9 positions agree with TRBD1. The CDR3 has 14 residues. The trim removed 1 base at V and 6 bases at J, leaving 4 bases unmatched. Germline values: CDR1 SGHVS, CDR2 FQNEAQ. In nucleotides, the CDR3 is TGTGCCAGCAGCTTAGGGACAGGGGATCGCGAGCAGTACTTC. Translated: CASSLGTGDREQYF.

This chain connects TRBV5-1 to TRBJ2-7; TRBD1 matches 10 bases. Germline V gene sequence: CDR1 SGHRS, CDR2 YFSETQ. The CDR3 sequence is 15 residues long. V was pared by 3 bases and J by 5 bases, with 8 bases of the junction left unmatched. The CDR3 DNA reads as TGCGCCAGCAGCTCGGTGGGGACAGGGGTCCACGAGCAGTACTTC. It translates to CASSSVGTGVHEQYF.

The rearrangement uses TRBV28 and TRBJ2-3; D not resolved. CDR1 MDHEN and CDR2 SYDVKM come from the germline V gene. V lost 5 bases and J 4 bases, leaving 19 bases between the germline ends. This CDR3 is 16 amino acids long. CDR3 sequence reads: CASSPPEAMRSDTQYF. For the CDR3, the DNA is TGTGCCAGCAGTCCACCCGAGGCTATGCGATCAGATACGCAGTATTTT.

This clone appeared once. In DNA form, the CDR3 reads TGCGCCAGCAGCCATCCTTTAGGGGACAGGGGGATCTATGGCTACACCTTC. It specifies CASSHPLGDRGIYGYTF. The rearrangement links TRBV4-3 to TRBJ1-2; 11 bases align to TRBD1. CDR1 and CDR2 (germline): LGHNA, YSLEER. V lost 3 bases and J lost 4; bases outside the gene matches: 10. The CDR3 covers 17 residues.

The genes are TRBV19 and TRBJ1-2, with TRBD1 matching 8 bases. Trimming took 1 base from V and 7 from J; bases not matched to a gene: 11. Germline V gene lookup returns CDR1 LNHDA and CDR2 SQIVND (reference sequence). There are 16 residues in the CDR3. In nucleotides, the CDR3 is TGTGCCAGTAGTATAGGACTTCGGGGACAGGTCGCTGGCTACACCTTC. Its translation is CASSIGLRGQVAGYTF.

The chain combines TRBV7-2 with TRBJ2-7; 7 bases map to TRBD2. The CDR3 is 14 amino acids. The ends lost 3 bases at V and 3 bases at J; junction bases unmatched: 5. In germline, CDR1 is SGHTA, CDR2 FQGNSA. CDR3 DNA: TGTGCCAGCAGCTTTTGGGCGGGGGACTACGAGCAGTACTTC. Translation gives CASSFWAGDYEQYF. Combining the CDR3 with reference TRBV7-2 and TRBJ2-7 gives the whole variable domain GAGVSQSPSNKVTEKGKDVELRCDPISGHTALYWYRQSLGQGLEFLIYFQGNSAPDKSGLPSDRFSAERTGGSVSTLTIQRTQQEDSAVYLCASSFWAGDYEQYFGPGTRLTVT.

J is TRBJ2-7 and V is TRBV6-2 or TRBV6-3, with 11 bases fitting TRBD1. J was trimmed by 3 bases and V by 5 bases; bases with no gene match: 6. Per germline, CDR1 MNHEY and CDR2 SVGEGT. This CDR3 region has 15 residues. The CDR3 DNA sequence: TGTGCCAGCAGTGCCTTTGGGACAGGGGGCTACGAGCAGTACTTC. Its protein product is CASSAFGTGGYEQYF.

The sample holds a few counts of this clone. DNA of the CDR3: TGTGCCAGCAGCTTACCAGATTCTAACTATGGCTACACCTTC. As protein: CASSLPDSNYGYTF. This chain links TRBV7-9 with TRBJ1-2; D is unclear. The CDR3 spans 14 residues. The germline CDR1 and CDR2 sequences are SEHNR and FQNEAQ (reference sequence). The V and J ends lost 2 bases and 0 bases respectively, with 7 bases between them. Filled out from reference TRBV7-9 and TRBJ1-2, the complete variable domain reads DTGVSQNPRHKITKRGQNVTFRCDPISEHNRLYWYRQTLGQGPEFLTYFQNEAQLEKSRLLSDRFSAERPKGSFSTLEIQRTEQGDSAMYLCASSLPDSNYGYTFGSGTRLTVV.

CDR3: CASSSRSGQGGTEAFF. CDR3 in DNA: TGTGCCAGCAGCTCCCGATCGGGACAGGGAGGCACTGAAGCTTTCTTT. The chain employs TRBV9 and TRBJ1-1; TRBD1 matches at 9 bases. CDR1 is SGDLS, CDR2 YYNGEE, per germline. The V segment lost 4 bases and the J segment 4 bases; nucleotides outside the gene matches: 11. The CDR3 sequence is 16 residues long.

The chain has TRBV5-1 and TRBJ1-1; D is possibly TRBD1 (5 bases). The CDR3 length is 14 residues. V gave up 3 bases and J gave up 2 bases, with 11 bases separating them. Germline CDR1 and CDR2: SGHRS and YFSETQ. The CDR3 spells CASSWRDGNTEAFF. CDR3 in DNA: TGCGCCAGCAGCTGGCGGGACGGAAACACTGAAGCTTTCTTT. Full variable domain (missing parts from reference TRBV5-1 and TRBJ1-1): KAGVTQTPRYLIKTRGQQVTLSCSPISGHRSVSWYQQTPGQGLQFLFEYFSETQRNKGNFPGRFSGRQFSNSRSEMNVSTLELGDSALYLCASSWRDGNTEAFFGQGTRLTVV.